These T cell receptor beta chains were read from a single sample in a study of CD8 T cells in Susac syndrome. TCRdb re-analysed the immunoSEQ multiplex PCR reads in MiXCR, keeping a single row per CDR3 protein. This sample has approximately 200,000 distinct CDR3 sequences, with roughly 94% found just once. The sample comprised CD4+ T cells from PBMCs. The receptors stem from a human donor with multiple sclerosis. The CDR3 runs from the conserved cysteine through the conserved F or W. D genes are given only for firm matches. Rows may omit the clone size; those that give it use once, few, many or a size class.

NA	TRBV12-3/TRBV12-4	NA	TRBJ2-7	CASTPNPGYEQYF	TGTGCCAGCACCCCCAATCCGGGGTACGAGCAGTACTTC
NA	TRBV19	NA	TRBJ1-1	CASRPTVNTEAFF	TGTGCCAGTAGACCAACAGTGAACACTGAAGCTTTCTTT
TRBD2	TRBV14	NA	TRBJ2-3	CASRTAYSGVRTDTQYF	TGTGCCAGCAGGACGGCTTATAGCGGGGTCAGGACAGATACGCAGTATTTT
NA	TRBV29-1	NA	TRBJ1-1	CSVVYRVNTEAFF	TGCAGCGTGGTTTACAGGGTGAACACTGAAGCTTTCTTT
NA	TRBV25-1	NA	TRBJ2-6	CASSDGFGNSGANVLTF	TGTGCCAGCAGTGATGGGTTCGGGAACTCTGGGGCCAACGTCCTGACTTTC
TRBD2	TRBV3-1	NA	TRBJ2-5	CASSQSGGIDETQYF	TGTGCCAGCAGCCAATCGGGAGGTATCGACGAGACCCAGTACTTC
TRBD2	TRBV20-1	NA	TRBJ2-6	CSARTTSGGAFGANVLTF	TGCAGTGCTAGAACCACTAGCGGGGGGGCTTTTGGGGCCAACGTCCTGACTTTC
NA	TRBV29-1	NA	TRBJ1-2	CSVGREVNYGYTF	TGCAGCGTGGGGCGAGAGGTTAACTATGGCTACACCTTC
NA	TRBV29-1	NA	TRBJ1-2	CSVEGATGGGYTF	TGCAGCGTTGAAGGTGCCACGGGCGGCGGCTACACCTTC
NA	TRBV20-1	NA	TRBJ2-7	CSARDGSYEQYF	TGCAGTGCCAGGGACGGCTCCTACGAGCAGTACTTC
NA	TRBV2	once	TRBJ1-4	CASDRSLQEKLFF	TGTGCCAGCGACAGGTCCTTACAGGAAAAACTGTTTTTT
TRBD2	TRBV7-9	NA	TRBJ2-5	CASSTGLAGGPQETQYF	TGTGCCAGCAGCACCGGACTAGCGGGGGGCCCACAAGAGACCCAGTACTTC
NA	TRBV18	NA	TRBJ1-5	CASSPPGQPQHF	TGTGCCAGCTCACCACCGGGTCAGCCCCAGCATTTT
TRBD1	TRBV7-9	NA	TRBJ1-2	CASSLTGGYGYTF	TGTGCCAGCAGTCTGACAGGGGGATATGGCTACACCTTC
TRBD2	TRBV9	once	TRBJ2-5	CASSVEVELAGDETQYF	TGTGCCAGCAGCGTAGAGGTGGAGCTAGCGGGGGACGAGACCCAGTACTTC
NA	TRBV5-1	NA	TRBJ2-5	CASSSGLGQETQYF	TGCGCCAGCAGCTCAGGACTGGGGCAAGAGACCCAGTACTTC
NA	TRBV5-1	NA	TRBJ2-5	CASSLAGRGETQYF	TGCGCCAGCAGCTTGGCCGGCCGTGGAGAGACCCAGTACTTC
TRBD2	TRBV20-1	NA	TRBJ2-7	CSARLGRGEQYF	TGCAGTGCTAGGCTTGGGAGGGGCGAGCAGTACTTC
NA	TRBV29-1	NA	TRBJ1-2	CSGGTGYGYTF	TGCAGCGGGGGGACGGGCTATGGCTACACCTTC
NA	TRBV20-1	NA	TRBJ2-2	CSPRTVTGELFF	TGCAGTCCCCGAACAGTGACCGGGGAGCTGTTTTTT
NA	TRBV30	once	TRBJ2-3	CAWVSSSGTQYF	TGTGCCTGGGTATCGTCATCGGGTACGCAGTATTTT
NA	TRBV15	NA	TRBJ2-5	CATSRGGGETQYF	TGTGCCACCAGCAGAGGAGGGGGGGAGACCCAGTACTTC
NA	TRBV29-1	NA	TRBJ2-7	CSVESSGPYEQYF	TGCAGCGTTGAAAGCTCAGGCCCCTACGAGCAGTACTTC
NA	TRBV12-3/TRBV12-4	NA	TRBJ1-1	CASSLLQGTEAFF	TGTGCCAGCAGCCTATTACAGGGCACTGAAGCTTTCTTT
NA	TRBV30	NA	TRBJ1-2	CAWSPNRVNYGYTF	TGTGCCTGGAGTCCTAACAGGGTTAACTATGGCTACACCTTC
NA	TRBV29-1	NA	TRBJ2-5	CSVEARPGETQYF	TGCAGCGTTGAAGCCAGACCTGGGGAGACCCAGTACTTC
TRBD1	TRBV6-5	NA	TRBJ1-6	CATGQGRDSPLHF	TGTGCCACGGGACAGGGGCGCGATTCACCCCTCCACTTT
NA	TRBV3-1	NA	TRBJ1-2	CASSQDSSGANYGYTF	TGTGCCAGCAGCCAAGATAGTTCGGGGGCTAACTATGGCTACACCTTC
TRBD1	TRBV9	once	TRBJ2-1	CASSAPVTDRVGNEQFF	TGTGCCAGCAGCGCCCCAGTGACCGACAGGGTGGGGAATGAGCAGTTCTTC
NA	TRBV29-1	NA	TRBJ2-1	CSAGEAMGEQFF	TGCAGCGCCGGGGAAGCAATGGGTGAGCAGTTCTTC
NA	TRBV24-1	NA	TRBJ2-1	CATSDGFRVGDEQFF	TGTGCCACCAGTGATGGTTTCAGGGTAGGTGATGAGCAGTTCTTC
NA	TRBV2	NA	TRBJ1-1	CASSGGNSRAFF	TGTGCCAGCAGTGGGGGTAACTCAAGAGCTTTCTTT
NA	TRBV12-3/TRBV12-4	NA	TRBJ2-4	CASSLELRDIQYF	TGTGCCAGCAGTTTAGAACTGAGAGACATTCAGTACTTC
NA	TRBV30	once	TRBJ1-6	CAEGGKNNSPLHF	TGTGCCGAGGGGGGGAAGAATAATTCACCCCTCCACTTT
NA	TRBV5-6	NA	TRBJ1-4	CASSLVSGKLFF	TGTGCCAGCAGCTTGGTTTCGGGAAAACTGTTTTTT
NA	TRBV28	NA	TRBJ2-3	CASRYPGGGRGDTQYF	TGTGCCAGCCGTTATCCCGGCGGGGGCCGTGGTGATACGCAGTATTTT
NA	TRBV7-2	NA	TRBJ2-5	CASSLDQAEGTQYF	TGTGCCAGCAGCTTAGACCAGGCAGAGGGGACCCAGTACTTC
NA	TRBV6-2/TRBV6-3	NA	TRBJ2-3	CASSYGGPSGTDTQYF	TGTGCCAGCAGTTACGGTGGACCATCTGGTACAGATACGCAGTATTTT
NA	TRBV14	NA	TRBJ2-3	CASGISRTQYF	TGTGCCAGCGGGATAAGCAGGACGCAGTATTTT
NA	TRBV10-3	NA	TRBJ2-4	CAISESQGSDIQYF	TGTGCCATCAGTGAGTCGCAAGGGTCGGACATTCAGTACTTC
NA	TRBV14	NA	TRBJ2-1	CASSPPGAIAYNEQFF	TGTGCCAGCAGCCCTCCAGGGGCTATAGCCTACAATGAGCAGTTCTTC
TRBD2	TRBV5-4	NA	TRBJ2-7	CASSLGAGDTYEQYF	TGTGCCAGCAGCTTGGGAGCGGGGGATACCTACGAGCAGTACTTC
NA	TRBV15	NA	TRBJ2-5	CATRLGTTGQETQYF	TGTGCCACCCGCTTGGGAACTACGGGCCAAGAGACCCAGTACTTC
NA	TRBV20-1	NA	TRBJ1-2	CSATRDSGYTF	TGCAGTGCTACAAGGGACTCGGGCTACACCTTC
NA	TRBV20-1	NA	TRBJ2-3	CSAAPQGWDTQYF	TGCAGTGCCGCGCCTCAGGGGTGGGATACGCAGTATTTT
TRBD2	TRBV15	NA	TRBJ2-1	CATGVAGTYNEQFF	TGTGCCACCGGGGTAGCGGGGACTTACAATGAGCAGTTCTTC
NA	TRBV30	once	TRBJ1-1	CAWSLLTGTGEAFF	TGTGCCTGGAGTCTACTGACGGGAACAGGTGAAGCTTTCTTT
NA	TRBV14	NA	TRBJ2-3	CASSRRHSTDTQYF	TGTGCCAGCAGCCGAAGACATAGCACAGATACGCAGTATTTT
TRBD1	TRBV2	NA	TRBJ1-1	CASSEMGQSWSEAFF	TGTGCCAGCAGTGAAATGGGACAGTCATGGTCTGAAGCTTTCTTT
NA	TRBV5-4	NA	TRBJ1-1	CASSTGDTEAFF	TGTGCCAGCAGCACCGGGGACACTGAAGCTTTCTTT
NA	TRBV5-1	NA	TRBJ1-2	CASSLAGGHGYTF	TGCGCCAGCAGCCTTGCGGGGGGTCATGGCTACACCTTC
NA	TRBV5-1	NA	TRBJ2-2	CASSLSAGATTGELFF	TGCGCCAGCAGCTTGTCCGCGGGGGCTACGACCGGGGAGCTGTTTTTT
NA	TRBV12-3/TRBV12-4	NA	TRBJ2-2	CASSPISGTGELFF	TGTGCCAGCAGTCCCATTAGCGGCACCGGGGAGCTGTTTTTT